This is a list of T cell receptor beta chains from one sample in a study of tumor-infiltrating lymphocytes in primary liver carcinoma. A single record per CDR3 protein comes from TCRdb applying MiXCR to the multiplex PCR reads. Of approximately 340,000 distinct CDR3 sequences listed, about two thirds are singletons. Sequencing was carried out using peripheral blood. The source is a man between 35 and 55 years old with primary liver carcinoma and hepatitis B virus infection. CDR3s include the opening cysteine and the closing phenylalanine or tryptophan.

TRBV18	16	CASSPPASGSHNGQFF
TRBV5-4	14	CASSFAGFTDTQYF
TRBV4-1	17	CASSNRPYRGSNQPQHF
TRBV30	14	CAWSHLAGRGEQYF
TRBV4-2	18	CASSQEGPPSGSADTQYF
TRBV5-5	15	CASSFVTSSTNKQFF
TRBV4-3	16	CASSQWTSGNTGELFF
TRBV6-2/TRBV6-3	14	CASSYLRVTDTQYF
TRBV11-3	13	CASSLVLVNTIYF
TRBV11-2	11	CASSLAYKQYF
TRBV6-2/TRBV6-3	13	CASRWDRVHEQYF
TRBV30	12	CAWSRGLRPQHF
TRBV28	14	CASSPRGGNIEQFF
TRBV10-1	13	CASSSMTTSEQFF
TRBV11-2	15	CASNLERGSTDMQYF
TRBV11-3	13	CTSSLGQDSEQFF
TRBV10-2	14	CASRPASGSYEQYF
TRBV5-6	15	CASSLAASGRETQYF
TRBV24-1	15	CATSESQGNQQPQHF
TRBV7-9	13	CASSRDWSGAQYF
TRBV6-1	15	CASSWVAGGNNEQFF
TRBV11-3	14	CASSLDRYSTEAFF
TRBV5-4	14	CASSRERLFGEQFF
TRBV4-2	16	CASSQRAGQSTDTQYF
TRBV6-2/TRBV6-3	18	CACSYSSKRVGNTDTQYF
TRBV15	14	CATSRVTGLREQYF
TRBV30	13	CAWRQGGTDTQYF
TRBV5-1	15	CASRKRLGSDTEAFF
TRBV11-2	17	CAGSPGLAGTNYNEQFF
TRBV28	14	CASRGTSGPYEQYF
TRBV29-1	13	CSVRTSLYNEQFF
TRBV11-2	13	CASSSAGIYGYTF
TRBV11-2	14	CASGGVRNLYGYTF
TRBV28	16	CVSSPPQGRSYNEQFF
TRBV5-5	15	CASSPGDRPPYEQHF
TRBV11-1	14	CASSLARYTGELFF
TRBV7-9	15	CASSLPQGYTDTQYF
TRBV4-3	16	CASSQEASGRAYEQYF
TRBV7-9	14	CASSKTVHSYEQYF
TRBV11-2	14	CASSSSHNSYEQYF
TRBV6-1	13	CASSAGSQEIQYF